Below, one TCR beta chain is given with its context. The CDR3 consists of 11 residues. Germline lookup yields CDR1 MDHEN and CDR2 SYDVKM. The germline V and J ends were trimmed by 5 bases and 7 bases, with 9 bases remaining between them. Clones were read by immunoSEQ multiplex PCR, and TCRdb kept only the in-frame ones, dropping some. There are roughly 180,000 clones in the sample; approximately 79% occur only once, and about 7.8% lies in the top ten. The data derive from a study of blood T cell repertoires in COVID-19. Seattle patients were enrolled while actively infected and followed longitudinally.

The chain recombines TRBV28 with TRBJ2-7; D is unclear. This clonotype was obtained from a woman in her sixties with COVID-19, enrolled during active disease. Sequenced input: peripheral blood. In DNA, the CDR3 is TGTGCCAGCAGTCGACACTGGGAGCAGTACTTC. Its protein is CASSRHWEQYF.